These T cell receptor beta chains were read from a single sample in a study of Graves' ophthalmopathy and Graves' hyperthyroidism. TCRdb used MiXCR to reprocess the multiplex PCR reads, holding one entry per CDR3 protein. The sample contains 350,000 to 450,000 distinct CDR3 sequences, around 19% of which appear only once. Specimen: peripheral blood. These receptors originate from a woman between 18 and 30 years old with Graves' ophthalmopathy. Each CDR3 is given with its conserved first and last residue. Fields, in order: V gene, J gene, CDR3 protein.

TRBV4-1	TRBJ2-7	CASSQDKTGSSYEQYF
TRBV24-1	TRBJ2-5	CATSDFGNRAEETQYF
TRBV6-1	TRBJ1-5	CASNRQGVVSNQPQHF
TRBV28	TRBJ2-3	CASSFIGPTDTQYF
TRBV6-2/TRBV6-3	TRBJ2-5	CASSYVETQYF
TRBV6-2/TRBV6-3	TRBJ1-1	CASSSVPGKAFF
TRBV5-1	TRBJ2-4	CASRSLRESQNIQYF
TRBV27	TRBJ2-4	CASSLSLAKNIQYF
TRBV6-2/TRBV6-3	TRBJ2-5	CASSYKMPQETQYF
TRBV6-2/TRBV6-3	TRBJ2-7	CASGHKPSGGVYEQYF
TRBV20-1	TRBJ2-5	CSARALGETQYF
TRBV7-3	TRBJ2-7	CASSSTSGYEQYF
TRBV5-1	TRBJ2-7	CASSPGIGSSYEQYF
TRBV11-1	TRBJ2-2	CASSPPGSGELFF
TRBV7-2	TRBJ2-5	CASSSAGPVQETQYF
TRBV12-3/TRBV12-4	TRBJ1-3	CASIPGRGPWGSGNTIYF
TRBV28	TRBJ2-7	CATVDSTAYEQYF
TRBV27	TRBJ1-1	CASSLAYGGRTEAFF
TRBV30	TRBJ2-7	CAWSPRTGGYEQYF
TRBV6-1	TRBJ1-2	CAVQGSNYGYTF
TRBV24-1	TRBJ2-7	CATNWGERNYEQYF
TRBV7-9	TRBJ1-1	CASSSGHTNIEAFF
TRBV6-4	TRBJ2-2	CASSIIRTGAPLLYTGELFF
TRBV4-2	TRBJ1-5	CASSQEWAGGSQPQHF
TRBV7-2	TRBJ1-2	CASSWGVGYTF
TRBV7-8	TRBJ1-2	CASSLMGTGGDYGYTF
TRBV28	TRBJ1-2	CASTPVIGVNYGYTF
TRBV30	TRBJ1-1	CAWSTGQGARSTEAFF
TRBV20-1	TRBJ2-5	CSATWDIQETQYF
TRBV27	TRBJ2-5	CASSRPSAGLQETQYF
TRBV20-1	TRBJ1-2	CSAGDTGQLRYTF
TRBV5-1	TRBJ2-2	CASSFNRADTGELFF
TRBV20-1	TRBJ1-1	CSALGTGAMNTEAFF
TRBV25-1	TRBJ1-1	CASSESAGLGTEAFF
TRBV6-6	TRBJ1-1	CASRVDSMNTEAFF
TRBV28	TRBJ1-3	CASRPTGTGNTIYF
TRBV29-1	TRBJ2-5	CSVEDGGGGEYQETQYF
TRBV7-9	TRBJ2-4	CASSLDSIAKTIQYF
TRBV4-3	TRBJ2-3	CASSQYTSGSATDTQYF
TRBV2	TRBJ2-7	CASSEAPEMPHEQYF
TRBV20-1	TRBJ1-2	CSAPPTGDYGYTF
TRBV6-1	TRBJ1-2	CASRDRRTLYTF